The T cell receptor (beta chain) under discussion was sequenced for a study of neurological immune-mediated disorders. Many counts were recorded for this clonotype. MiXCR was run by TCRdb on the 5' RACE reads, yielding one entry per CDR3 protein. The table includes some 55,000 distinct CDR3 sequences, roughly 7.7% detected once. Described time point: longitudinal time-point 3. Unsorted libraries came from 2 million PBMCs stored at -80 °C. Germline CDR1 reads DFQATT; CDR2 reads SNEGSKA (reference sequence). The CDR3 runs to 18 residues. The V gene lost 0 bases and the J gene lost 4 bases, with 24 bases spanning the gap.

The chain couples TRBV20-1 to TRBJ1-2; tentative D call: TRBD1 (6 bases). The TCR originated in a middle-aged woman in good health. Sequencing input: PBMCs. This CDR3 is CSAREVGGNTGQRYGYTF. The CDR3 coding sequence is TGCAGTGCTAGAGAGGTCGGGGGTAATACCGGACAGCGCTATGGCTACACCTTC.